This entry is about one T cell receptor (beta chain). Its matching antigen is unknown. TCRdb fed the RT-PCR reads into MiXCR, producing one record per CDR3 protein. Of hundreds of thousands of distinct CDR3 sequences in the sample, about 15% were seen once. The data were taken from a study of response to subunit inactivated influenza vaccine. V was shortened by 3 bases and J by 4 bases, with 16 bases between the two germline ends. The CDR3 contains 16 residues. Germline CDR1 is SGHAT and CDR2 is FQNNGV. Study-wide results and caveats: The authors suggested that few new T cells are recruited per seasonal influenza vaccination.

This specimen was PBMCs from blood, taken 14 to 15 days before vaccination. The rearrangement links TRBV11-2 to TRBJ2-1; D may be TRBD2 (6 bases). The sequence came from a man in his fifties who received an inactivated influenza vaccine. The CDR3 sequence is CASSFRTGVGYNEQFF. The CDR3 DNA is TGTGCCAGCAGCTTCCGGACGGGAGTTGGGTACAATGAGCAGTTCTTC. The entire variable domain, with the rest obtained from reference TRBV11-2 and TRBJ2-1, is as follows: EAGVAQSPRYKIIEKRQSVAFWCNPISGHATLYWYQQILGQGPKLLIQFQNNGVVDDSQLPKDRFSAERLKGVDSTLKIQPAKLEDSAVYLCASSFRTGVGYNEQFFGPGTRLTVL.